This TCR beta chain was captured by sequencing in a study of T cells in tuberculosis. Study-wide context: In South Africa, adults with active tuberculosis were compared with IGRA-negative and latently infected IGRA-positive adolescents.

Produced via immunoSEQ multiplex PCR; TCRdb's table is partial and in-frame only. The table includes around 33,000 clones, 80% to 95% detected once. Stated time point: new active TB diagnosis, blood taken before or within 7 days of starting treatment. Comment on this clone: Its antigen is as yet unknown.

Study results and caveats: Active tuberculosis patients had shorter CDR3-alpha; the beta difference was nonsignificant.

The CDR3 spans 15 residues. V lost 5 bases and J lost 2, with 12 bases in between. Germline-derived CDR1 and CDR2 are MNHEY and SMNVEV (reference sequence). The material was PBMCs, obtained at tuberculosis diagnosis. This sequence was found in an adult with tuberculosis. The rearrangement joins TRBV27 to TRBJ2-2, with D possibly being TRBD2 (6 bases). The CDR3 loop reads CASSLGGANTGELFF. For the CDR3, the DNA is TGTGCCAGCAGTCTAGGAGGGGCCAACACCGGGGAGCTGTTTTTT.